One and the same sample provided the 15 T cell receptor beta chains below, sequenced in a study of breast tumors, draining lymph nodes, adjacent tissues (dated by TCRdb to the mid-2010s). The axillary draining lymph nodes of breast cancer patients were the source of the lymph node samples. The library was prepared using multiplex PCR. The listed sequencing device is Illumina HiSeq 2000. TCRdb reran the public reads through fastp at Q25 and MiXCR, keeping productive beta chains. CDR3 protein sequences are deduplicated, and each keeps its most common genes and DNA. This sample has some 130,000 distinct CDR3 sequences in its table, and around 22% of those were observed once. The top ten clones comprise approximately 2.7% of the sample. Sequenced input: axillary lymph node tissue. All receptors come from a female donor with breast cancer. Some clones in this sample may be carry-over from other donors' samples.

There are many counts of this clonotype. The chain links TRBV5-1 to TRBJ2-7; 12 bases match TRBD2. The CDR3 is made up of 15 amino acids. CDR1 and CDR2 (germline): SGHRS, YFSETQ. Trimming at V came to 0 bases and at J to 7 bases, leaving 5 bases not matched to a gene. This CDR3 is CASSLASGRAREQYF. CDR3 nucleotides: TGCGCCAGCAGCTTGGCTAGCGGGAGGGCCCGGGAGCAGTACTTC.

To note about this clonotype: A read error may be the cause here, since a much bigger clone is one base away. Because the CDR3 is missing its conserved closing phenylalanine or tryptophan, this is likely a read error. This sequence joins TRBV30 and TRBJ2-7; 10 bases agree with TRBD2. The CDR3 runs 15 residues. V gave up 2 bases and J gave up 4 bases; unmatched junction bases: 8. Germline CDR1 reads GTSNPN; CDR2 reads SVGIG (reference sequence). The CDR3 here is CAWSPAASGRYEQYL. DNA for the CDR3: TGTGCCTGGAGTCCCGCGGCTAGCGGGAGATACGAGCAGTACCTC.

This clonotype was counted at least ten times. V usage is TRBV14 and J usage is TRBJ2-1; 9 positions match TRBD2. The germline CDR1 and CDR2 sequences are SGHDN and FVKESK. V dropped 0 bases and J dropped 6; count of bases not matched to a gene: 6. There are 16 residues in the CDR3. The CDR3 is CASSQEAGGRGNEQFF. Written as DNA, the CDR3 is TGTGCCAGCAGCCAAGAAGCTGGCGGGAGGGGCAATGAGCAGTTCTTC.

The chain recombines TRBV6-2 or TRBV6-3 with TRBJ2-5; 10 positions match TRBD2. The CDR3 spans 17 residues. Germline loops: CDR1 MNHEY, CDR2 SVGEGT. V shed 0 bases and J 0 bases; nucleotides not matched to a gene: 4. The CDR3 is CASSYSQTSGYQETQYF. The CDR3 nucleotides read TGTGCCAGCAGTTACTCTCAGACTAGCGGGTACCAAGAGACCCAGTACTTC.

The chain employs TRBV18 and TRBJ2-2; no firm D call. Germline loops: CDR1 KGHSH, CDR2 LQKENI. Trimming took off 6 bases at V and 1 base at J, with 9 bases between the two ends. CDR3 length: 14 amino acids. CDR3 loop: CASSNGLNTGELFF. DNA for the CDR3: TGTGCCAGCTCTAACGGCCTGAACACCGGGGAGCTGTTTTTT. Using reference TRBV18 and TRBJ2-2 for the parts outside the CDR3, the full variable domain is NAGVMQNPRHLVRRRGQEARLRCSPMKGHSHVYWYRQLPEEGLKFMVYLQKENIIDESGMPKERFSAEFPKEGPSILRIQQVVRGDSAAYFCASSNGLNTGELFFGEGSRLTVL.

This clonotype appeared many times. CDR3 protein: CSVAGTSGRSSDEQYF. The CDR3 DNA sequence: TGCAGCGTCGCCGGGACTAGCGGGAGGAGTAGCGACGAGCAGTACTTC. The gene calls are TRBV29-1 and TRBJ2-7; 15 nucleotides line up with TRBD2. The germline gives CDR1 SQVTM, CDR2 ANQGSEA. This CDR3 has 16 amino acids. The junction had 11 bases not matched to a gene; V was cut back by 6 bases and J by 5 bases.

About this clonotype: This could be a read error, since a much larger clone is one nucleotide away. The chain recombines TRBV5-4 with TRBJ2-5; 8 nucleotides agree with TRBD1. Germline V lookup: CDR1 SGHNT, CDR2 YYREEE (reference sequence). The CDR3 runs to 15 residues. The CDR3 region is CASSSQTGVEEAQYF. The CDR3 DNA is TGTGCCAGCAGCTCCCAGACAGGGGTAGAAGAGGCCCAGTACTTC.

Turning to this clonotype: A much larger clone is a single base away; this may be a read error. This chain uses TRBV5-1 with TRBJ1-2; tentatively, D is TRBD1 (6 bases). In germline, CDR1 is SGHRS, CDR2 YFSETQ. This CDR3 spans 15 amino acids. The CDR3 region is CASSLGGTSFHGYAF. For the CDR3, the DNA is TGCGCCAGCAGCTTGGGTGGGACATCTTTCCATGGCTACGCCTTC.

This chain connects TRBV30 to TRBJ2-2; the match to TRBD1 covers 9 bases. The CDR3 is made up of 13 amino acids. Germline values: CDR1 GTSNPN, CDR2 SVGIG (reference sequence). V lost 4 bases and J lost 7; bases outside the gene matches: 4. The CDR3 DNA reads TGTGCCTGGAAACAGGGGGCTATCGGGGAGCTGTTTTTT. Translating gives CAWKQGAIGELFF.

This clonotype was detected ten times or more. The rearrangement joins TRBV6-2 or TRBV6-3 to TRBJ2-3; D is unresolved. CDR3 length: 15 residues. Germline V gene sequence: CDR1 MNHEY, CDR2 SVGEGT. V was pared by 6 bases and J by 0 bases, with 13 bases between. This CDR3 is CASSQRSRSTDTQYF. CDR3 sequence (DNA): TGTGCCAGCAGCCAGAGATCTAGAAGCACAGATACGCAGTATTTT.

The chain joins TRBV19 to TRBJ2-1; tentative D call: TRBD1 (6 bases). Germline assignment: CDR1 LNHDA and CDR2 SQIVND (reference sequence). Trimming removed 6 bases at V and 0 bases at J, with 12 bases between. The CDR3 totals 15 residues. For the CDR3, the DNA is TGTGCCAGTAGGACTGACAGGAGCTCCTACAATGAGCAGTTCTTC. It specifies CASRTDRSSYNEQFF.

There are many counts of this clonotype. The chain has TRBV4-2 and TRBJ2-7; D not certain. The V and J ends lost 0 bases and 1 base respectively, with 10 bases between them. The germline V gene has CDR1 LGHNA and CDR2 YNFKEQ. The CDR3 totals 15 residues. The CDR3 loop reads CASSQDGALSYEQYF. The CDR3 DNA reads TGTGCCAGCAGCCAAGATGGAGCGCTGTCCTACGAGCAGTACTTC.

J is TRBJ2-3 and V is TRBV27, with 8 nucleotides matching TRBD2. The CDR3 extends over 17 amino acids. CDR1 and CDR2 (germline): MNHEY, SMNVEV (reference sequence). V shed 2 bases, J shed 6 bases, and the junction held 13 bases outside the gene matches. CDR3 loop: CASSLTGPAGAGDTQYF. DNA for the CDR3: TGTGCCAGCAGTTTAACGGGACCAGCGGGAGCAGGGGATACGCAGTATTTT.

The chain links TRBV29-1 to TRBJ2-1; D is possibly TRBD1 (7 bases). Germline loops: CDR1 SQVTM, CDR2 ANQGSEA. The CDR3 runs to 15 residues. The V end was cut by 3 bases, the J end by 4 bases, with 16 bases between. CDR3 sequence: CSVEKARGEYNEQFF. CDR3 nucleotide sequence: TGCAGCGTTGAGAAAGCCAGGGGGGAGTACAATGAGCAGTTCTTC.

This clonotype was observed many times. The chain employs TRBV5-1 and TRBJ2-2; D not resolved. Germline V gene lookup returns CDR1 SGHRS and CDR2 YFSETQ. This CDR3 contains 13 residues. V was shortened by 5 bases and J by 4 bases, with 9 bases between the two germline ends. The CDR3 sequence is CASSLKPTGELFF. CDR3 nucleotides: TGCGCCAGCAGTCTAAAACCCACCGGGGAGCTGTTTTTT.